The entry that follows covers one T cell receptor beta chain sequence. This clonotype was seen at least ten times. No antigen is known for it. No clone much larger than this one lies a single base away; base qualities are absent. The sample's time point label is to be understood as: newly diagnosed GD, antithyroid drugs for less than 3 months. For both TCR sequencing and RNA sequencing, RNA was extracted from PBMCs using TRIzol. Graves' disease was diagnosed according to American Thyroid Association guidelines. Recruitment of patients was carried out at an endocrinology department in Xi'an, China. Each patient gave 9 to 10 milliliters of peripheral blood, collected in an EDTA anticoagulant tube. Ficoll Paque Plus density gradient separation was used to isolate PBMCs, and no further T cell sorting was done. An Agilent 2100 Bioanalyzer and agarose gel were used to check RNA quality, while a NanoDrop 2000 measured RNA concentration.

According to the germline V gene (reference sequence), CDR1 reads DFQATT and CDR2 reads SNEGSKA. Including cysteine and phenylalanine, the CDR3 has 13 amino acids. Only the CDR3 DNA is retained, 39 bases long and in frame from the first base. Compared with germline, V lacks 6 bases and J lacks 9 bases; bases without a gene match: 9. This sample was taken from a study of regulatory T cells in long-lasting Graves disease (dated by TCRdb to the early 2020s). For the wider study: Antithyroid drugs had been taken for less than 3 months by newly diagnosed Graves' disease patients. This study used TCR sequencing and RNA sequencing of peripheral blood to compare persistent Graves' disease patients against newly diagnosed Graves' disease patients. The study was conducted in China and was registered as a clinical trial. A total of around 35 samples underwent TCR sequencing, from some 13 patients with persistent Graves' disease and 20 or so patients with newly diagnosed Graves' disease. Beyond this particular receptor, the publication reports: The authors noted that the small sample size was a limitation that may lower accuracy. Sequencing and analysis were limited to the TCR beta chain. Persistent disease showed preferential use of TRBV28, TRBJ1-2 and TRBJ2-5, whereas newly diagnosed disease favored TRBV20-1 and TRBJ2-1. Compared with newly diagnosed patients, persistent Graves' disease patients had lower TCR Shannon entropy and fewer highly expanded clones, which suggests clonal expansion. Patients with persistent disease shared more public clonotypes (about 3,000) than newly diagnosed patients did (around 930). The study examined only peripheral blood because the primary lesion, thyroid tissue, could not be accessed.

Receptors were amplified or captured by multiplex PCR. Sequencing took place on an Illumina HiSeq 4000. TCR beta libraries were built with iRepertoire HTBI primers and Arm-PCR amplification of CDR3 regions. PCR products were gel purified before sequencing. The original methods were these. Gene usage analysis of CDR3 amino acid clonotypes used the approximately 62 TRBV and more than 13 TRBJ segments found across samples. Filtered high-quality paired reads were merged into contigs using COPE and FqMerger. BLAST was used to align contigs to IMGT TRBV, TRBD and TRBJ reference genes, with CDR3 defined following IMGT. Any clonotype with a frequency above 0.1% was classified as a highly expanded clone. Shannon entropy was used to measure repertoire diversity, and the Gini coefficient was used to measure V-J evenness. A clonotype found in more than one individual was treated as public. Clones were called with MiXCR by TCRdb after fastp trimmed the public reads at Q25, and only in-frame beta chains were retained. CDR3 protein duplicates are merged, each entry listing the most common genes and DNA. The V and J calls shown here were made by TCRdb, not taken from the authors' results. The sample table holds some 250,000 distinct CDR3 sequences, of which 20% to 25% were seen once. 14% of the sample belongs to the ten largest clones.

This TCR was sampled from a female donor with Graves disease. Rearrangement joined TRBV20-1 to TRBJ2-1, and 9 junctional nucleotides match TRBD1. This specimen consisted of peripheral blood mononuclear cells (PBMCs), obtained at new diagnosis, from a patient treated with antithyroid drugs. The nucleotides read TGCAGTGCCGAAAGGACAGGGGTCGTTGAGCAGTTCTTC. Translated, this is CSAERTGVVEQFF.